This T cell receptor (beta chain) is drawn from a study of T cells in Graves' hyperthyroidism and ophthalmopathy. About the study: Specimen type is peripheral blood, collected at initial diagnosis prior to any treatment.

From RNA transcripts, TCR beta CDR3 regions were amplified. The HTBI primer set was used in a first-round RT-PCR of the TCR CDR3. TCRdb used MiXCR to reprocess the multiplex PCR reads, holding one entry per CDR3 protein. The sample records some 690,000 distinct CDR3 sequences, 17% being singletons. This CDR3 is 14 amino acids long. Per germline, CDR1 LNHDA and CDR2 SQIVND (reference sequence). The germline V and J ends were trimmed by 9 bases and 7 bases, with 21 bases remaining between them. A roughly 9.7 ml volume of fresh peripheral blood provided the PBMCs. V and J are TRBV19 and TRBJ2-5; maybe TRBD1 (6 bases). The sequenced sample consisted of blood. The sequence was obtained from a man aged 50 to 60 with Graves' hyperthyroidism. DNA for the CDR3: TGTGCCAGCTCACCCCCGGACCAGGGGTGGACCCAGTACTTC. The encoded protein is CASSPPDQGWTQYF. The full variable domain, its missing parts supplied by reference TRBV19 and TRBJ2-5, is DGGITQSPKYLFRKEGQNVTLSCEQNLNHDAMYWYRQDPGQGLRLIYYSQIVNDFQKGDIAEGYSVSREKKESFPLTVTSAQKNPTAFYLCASSPPDQGWTQYFGPGTRLLVL.